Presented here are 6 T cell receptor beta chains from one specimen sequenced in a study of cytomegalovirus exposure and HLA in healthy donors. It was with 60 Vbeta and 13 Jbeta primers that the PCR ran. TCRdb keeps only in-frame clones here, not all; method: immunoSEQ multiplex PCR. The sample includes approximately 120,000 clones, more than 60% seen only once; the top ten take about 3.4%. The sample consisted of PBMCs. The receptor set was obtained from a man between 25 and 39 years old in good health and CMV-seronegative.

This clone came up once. The CDR3 DNA follows: TGCGCCAGCAGCGGTGGCAGGGGAGGGACAGATACGCAGTATTTT. It translates to CASSGGRGGTDTQYF. The V and J genes are TRBV10-1 and TRBJ2-3; a possible D gene is TRBD2 (7 bases). V lost 6 bases, J lost 3 bases, and 16 bases lay in between. Germline assignment: CDR1 WNHNN and CDR2 SYGVQD (reference sequence). The CDR3 length is 15 residues.

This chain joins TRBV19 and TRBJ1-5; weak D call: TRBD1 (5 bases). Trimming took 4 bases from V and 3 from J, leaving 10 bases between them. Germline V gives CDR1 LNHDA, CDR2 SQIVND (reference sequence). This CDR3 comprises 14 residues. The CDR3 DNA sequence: TGTGCCAGTAGTAATAGCAGGGTCAATCAGCCCCAGCATTTT. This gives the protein CASSNSRVNQPQHF.

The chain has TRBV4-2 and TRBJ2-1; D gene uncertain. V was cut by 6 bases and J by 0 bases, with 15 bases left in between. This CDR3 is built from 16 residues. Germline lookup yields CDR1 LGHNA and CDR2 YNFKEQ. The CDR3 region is CASSLQQLSSYNEQFF. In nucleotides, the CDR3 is TGTGCCAGCAGTTTACAGCAGCTTAGCTCCTACAATGAGCAGTTCTTC.

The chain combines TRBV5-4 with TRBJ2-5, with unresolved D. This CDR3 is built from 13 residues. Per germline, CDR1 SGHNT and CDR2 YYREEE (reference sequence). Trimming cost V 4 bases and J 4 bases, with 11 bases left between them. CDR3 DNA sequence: TGTGCCAGCAGCCCGCATAGAACAGAGACCCAGTACTTC. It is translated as CASSPHRTETQYF. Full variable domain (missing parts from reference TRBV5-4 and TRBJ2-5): ETGVTQSPTHLIKTRGQQVTLRCSSQSGHNTVSWYQQALGQGPQFIFQYYREEENGRGNFPPRFSGLQFPNYSSELNVNALELDDSALYLCASSPHRTETQYFGPGTRLLVL.

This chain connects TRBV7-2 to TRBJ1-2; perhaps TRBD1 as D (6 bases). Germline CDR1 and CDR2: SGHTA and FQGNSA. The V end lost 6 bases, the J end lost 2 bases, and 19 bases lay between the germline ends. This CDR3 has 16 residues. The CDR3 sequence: CASSMAGAVSNYGYTF. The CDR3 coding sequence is TGTGCCAGCAGTATGGCAGGGGCGGTTTCGAACTATGGCTACACCTTC.

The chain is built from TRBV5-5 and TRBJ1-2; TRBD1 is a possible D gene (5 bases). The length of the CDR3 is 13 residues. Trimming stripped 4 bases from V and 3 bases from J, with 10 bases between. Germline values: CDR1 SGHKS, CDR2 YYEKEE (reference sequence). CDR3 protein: CASSVQGDYGYTF. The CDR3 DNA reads TGTGCCAGCAGCGTGCAGGGTGACTATGGCTACACCTTC.